A selection of T cell receptor beta chains follows, all from one sample in a study of blood T cell repertoires in COVID-19. Profiling relied on immunoSEQ multiplex PCR, and the TCRdb table lists in-frame clones only, not all of them. The table includes approximately 290,000 clones, 80% to 90% detected once. Source material: PBMCs or T cells enriched from blood (not recorded which). These receptors were collected from a woman aged 25 to 45 who had recovered from COVID-19. The conserved cysteine and the conserved F or W are not part of the CDR3 here. Each record gives: V gene, J gene, clone size, CDR3 protein. A clone size is listed for some rows: how often the clone was seen (once, few, many), or a class if it is expanded.

TRBV27,TRBJ2-7,few,ASSVRPGQGIIKQY
TRBV4-1,TRBJ2-7,once,ASSQGGTYEQY
TRBV7-2,TRBJ2-1,once,ASSSPWGRPYNEQF
TRBV5-1,TRBJ2-1,.,ASTYSLAGVPGEQF
TRBV13,TRBJ2-3,.,ASSQDPGTSGTDTQY
TRBV7-9,TRBJ1-6,.,ASSLGGTTRDRKNSPLH
TRBV28,TRBJ1-4,.,ASRLTGTTFEKLF
TRBV29-1,TRBJ1-3,many,SVGGEDGNTIY
TRBV11-2,TRBJ2-3,.,ASSLGLADTQY
TRBV6-5,TRBJ1-2,.,ASRRQPGDGYT
TRBV9,TRBJ2-7,.,ASSVGQGGTYEQY
TRBV28,TRBJ2-1,.,ASRQYNEQF
TRBV4-1,TRBJ2-7,.,ASSQDEAYEQY
TRBV12-3/TRBV12-4,TRBJ2-1,.,ATRELVYNEQF
TRBV18,TRBJ1-5,.,ASSPVGGANNQPQH
TRBV7-2,TRBJ1-2,.,ASSPTANYGYT
TRBV15,TRBJ2-3,.,ATSRAVAGADTQY
TRBV21-1,TRBJ1-5,.,ASSKRQDRGLIGNQPQH
TRBV10-2,TRBJ1-6,.,ASSESGDRSSYNSPLH
TRBV10-3,TRBJ2-7,.,ATSIWGQETLDRPDEQY
TRBV9,TRBJ2-3,once,ASSERGSTDTQY
TRBV19,TRBJ1-1,once,ASSRQMNTEAF
TRBV7-9,TRBJ1-1,.,ASRDGQIRTEAF
TRBV18,TRBJ1-3,.,ASSPPLLGLGTGRSGNTIY
TRBV30,TRBJ2-1,.,AWRRERTYNEQF
TRBV19,TRBJ2-1,.,ASSLQGLEIYNEQF
TRBV4-1,TRBJ1-1,.,ASRTGLAEAF
TRBV3-1/TRBV3-2,TRBJ2-1,.,ASSQKGGTISSYNEQF
TRBV7-9,TRBJ1-2,.,ASSIRGILYYGYT
TRBV5-6,TRBJ2-1,.,ASSAGQGRYNEQF
TRBV2,TRBJ2-3,.,ASSPGQYPTDTQY
TRBV24-1,TRBJ2-5,.,ATSDGGVETQY
TRBV7-9,TRBJ2-1,.,ASSPYYNEQF
TRBV28,TRBJ1-1,.,ASSPSEASGTEAF
TRBV13,TRBJ2-2,.,ASSPSGLQRDTGELF
TRBV7-2,TRBJ2-2,.,ASSLARDRLTGELF
TRBV5-6,TRBJ1-2,.,ASSGPTGGDGGYT
TRBV20-1,TRBJ2-1,.,SASSSRDRAYNEQF
TRBV6-4,TRBJ2-1,.,ASSESQEYNEQF
TRBV29-1,TRBJ2-7,.,SASRGYEQY
TRBV6-2/TRBV6-3,TRBJ1-5,.,ASSYRVGGQPQH
TRBV12-5,TRBJ1-1,.,ASGLGQSGVKTEAF
TRBV19,TRBJ2-7,.,ASSMSGQVLNSYEQY
TRBV4-1,TRBJ1-2,.,ASSQDLSYQYGYT
TRBV10-1,TRBJ2-1,.,ASSERGGTFGSYNEQF
TRBV4-1,TRBJ2-7,.,ASSQDQSGTHSYEQY
TRBV29-1,TRBJ2-3,.,SVRRAEDTQY
TRBV5-6,TRBJ1-1,.,ASSYNQGTEAF
TRBV5-1,TRBJ1-2,.,ASSPPYSPGTDYGYT
TRBV28,TRBJ1-6,.,ASSFDTSYNSPLH